Described below is a single T cell receptor beta chain sequence and its context. These data come from a study of blood T cell repertoires in COVID-19. Study information: Sample material is recorded as cDNA or gDNA derived from T cells, B-cell-depleted T cells, or PBMCs.

With 3 bases removed from V and 2 bases from J, the gap between germline ends came to 12 bases. CDR3 size: 15 residues. CDR1 and CDR2 (germline): MDHEN, SYDVKM. Repertoires were generated with immunoSEQ multiplex PCR, while TCRdb's copy carries only in-frame clones and drops some. The sample consists of roughly 120,000 clones, less than 85% of them appearing once. The sample consisted of peripheral blood. The TCR was taken from a woman older than 75 with acute or convalescent COVID-19. The chain uses TRBV28 and TRBJ2-3; perhaps TRBD2 as D (6 bases). The CDR3 DNA reads TGTGCCAGCAGTTTGGCGGGGCTAAACACAGATACGCAGTATTTT. Translation: CASSLAGLNTDTQYF.